These 13 T cell receptor beta chains originate from one sample sequenced in a study of blood T cell repertoires in COVID-19. Sequencing used immunoSEQ multiplex PCR; TCRdb keeps in-frame clones, though not all of them. The data show 190,000 or so clones, approximately 90% seen once. The sequencing sample was made of peripheral blood. These receptors were obtained from a woman between 18 and 30 years old who had recovered from COVID-19.

V usage is TRBV9 and J usage is TRBJ2-1; 9 bases fit TRBD2. The CDR3 loop spans 17 amino acids. Per germline, CDR1 SGDLS and CDR2 YYNGEE. V gave up 0 bases and J gave up 5 bases; unmatched junction bases: 9. CDR3 protein: CASSVAIAGAGDNEQFF. The CDR3 bases are TGTGCCAGCAGCGTAGCTATAGCGGGGGCCGGCGACAATGAGCAGTTCTTC.

V usage is TRBV5-1 and J usage is TRBJ1-2; the D gene is possibly TRBD1 (5 bases). The germline V gene has CDR1 SGHRS and CDR2 YFSETQ. The ends were cut back, 4 bases at V and 7 bases at J, with 11 bases in the middle. The CDR3 covers 12 residues. CDR3 in DNA: TGCGCCAGCAGCCTTGGGGGAGGTGGCTACACCTTC. Translated, it gives CASSLGGGGYTF.

This clone came up many times. The V gene is TRBV4-2, the J gene TRBJ2-1; D unclear. With 0 bases removed from V and 0 bases from J, the gap between germline ends came to 12 bases. Germline-derived CDR1 and CDR2 are LGHNA and YNFKEQ. CDR3 length equals 17 residues. The CDR3 is CASSQDRGTSSYNEQFF. In DNA, the CDR3 is TGTGCCAGCAGCCAAGATAGAGGAACGAGCTCCTACAATGAGCAGTTCTTC.

This chain uses TRBV2 with TRBJ2-3; D remains ambiguous. Germline V gene data show CDR1 as SNHLY and CDR2 as FYNNEI. CDR3 size: 12 residues. V dropped 8 bases and J dropped 2 bases, with 8 bases sitting between them. The CDR3 sequence is CASEETTDTQYF. Written as DNA, the CDR3 is TGTGCCAGCGAGGAGACCACAGATACGCAGTATTTT. Variable domain in full (rest from reference TRBV2 and TRBJ2-3): EPEVTQTPSHQVTQMGQEVILRCVPISNHLYFYWYRQILGQKVEFLVSFYNNEISEKSEIFDDQFSVERPDGSNFTLKIRSTKLEDSAMYFCASEETTDTQYFGPGTRLTVL.

In this sample, this clone turned up once. This chain connects TRBV20-1 to TRBJ1-6, with 7 positions matching TRBD1. Germline trimming cut 3 bases from V and 7 bases from J; bases unmatched to any gene: 15. CDR3 length: 17 residues. Germline assignment: CDR1 DFQATT and CDR2 SNEGSKA (reference sequence). The CDR3 loop reads CSASPDRTTRGNSPLHF. The CDR3 bases are TGCAGTGCTAGTCCGGACAGGACCACCCGCGGAAATTCACCCCTCCACTTT.

The chain couples TRBV6-5 to TRBJ1-2; 11 bases agree with TRBD1. With V trimmed by 7 bases and J by 7 bases, 5 bases remained unmatched. Germline-derived CDR1 and CDR2 are MNHEY and SVGAGI. The CDR3 extends over 13 amino acids. The CDR3 DNA reads TGTGCCAGCACAAGGACAGGGGGCGCTGGCTACACCTTC. Protein sequence: CASTRTGGAGYTF.

V and J are TRBV6-5 and TRBJ1-1; D remains ambiguous. The germline CDR1 and CDR2 sequences are MNHEY and SVGAGI. CDR3 length equals 13 residues. The germline V and J ends were trimmed by 0 bases and 5 bases, with 7 bases remaining between them. This CDR3 reads CASSYSTGTEAFF. The CDR3 DNA is TGTGCCAGCAGTTACTCGACGGGTACTGAAGCTTTCTTT.

The chain has TRBV4-3 and TRBJ2-1; perhaps TRBD2 as D (6 bases). CDR1 is LGHNA and CDR2 is YSLEER in the germline V gene. The V end lost 1 base, the J end lost 0 bases, and 13 bases lay between the germline ends. The CDR3 consists of 17 residues. CDR3 residues: CASSQGWGGNSYNEQFF. CDR3 bases: TGCGCCAGCAGCCAAGGATGGGGCGGGAACTCCTACAATGAGCAGTTCTTC.

The V and J genes are TRBV9 and TRBJ1-1, with TRBD1 identical over 11 bases. V lost 0 bases to trimming and J lost 1 base; unmatched junction nucleotides: 2. The V gene's germline CDR1 is SGDLS and CDR2 YYNGEE. The CDR3 is made up of 16 amino acids. In nucleotides, the CDR3 is TGTGCCAGCAGCGTAGGGACAGGGGGCAAGAACACTGAAGCTTTCTTT. Amino acids: CASSVGTGGKNTEAFF.

This clone was detected once. This chain links TRBV19 with TRBJ2-7, with D unresolved. Trimming took off 3 bases at V and 6 bases at J, with 12 bases between the two ends. The CDR3 spans 13 residues. Germline V gene data show CDR1 as LNHDA and CDR2 as SQIVND (reference sequence). The CDR3 region is CASSIKRLREQYF. The CDR3 region has the DNA TGTGCCAGTAGTATCAAACGGTTGCGCGAGCAGTACTTC.

This clone has more than one count but fewer than ten. The chain recombines TRBV5-1 with TRBJ2-1; TRBD1 agrees at 9 bases. There are 15 residues in the CDR3. V trimming: 0 bases; J trimming: 4 bases; junction bases outside the gene matches: 2. Germline V gives CDR1 SGHRS, CDR2 YFSETQ. CDR3 sequence: CASSLGDRDYNEQFF. In nucleotides, the CDR3 is TGCGCCAGCAGCTTGGGGGACAGGGATTACAATGAGCAGTTCTTC.

The rearrangement links TRBV7-9 to TRBJ2-7; TRBD2 might be the D (7 bases). The CDR3 covers 12 residues. CDR1 and CDR2 from the germline V gene are SEHNR and FQNEAQ (reference sequence). Trimming pared 9 bases from V and 5 bases from J, leaving 14 bases between. The CDR3 here is CAREAGADEQYV. DNA of the CDR3: TGTGCCAGAGAGGCGGGGGCGGACGAGCAGTACGTC.

The J gene is TRBJ2-5, the V gene TRBV4-1; 12 bases fit TRBD2. The germline V gene has CDR1 MGHRA and CDR2 YSYEKL. This CDR3 has 17 residues. The trim removed 0 bases at V and 5 bases at J, leaving 7 bases unmatched. The CDR3 sequence is CASSQDIGLAGSETQYF. The CDR3 nucleotides are TGCGCCAGCAGCCAAGATATAGGACTAGCGGGATCCGAGACCCAGTACTTC.